This passage covers 32 T cell receptor beta chains from one sample sequenced in a study of blood T cell repertoires in COVID-19. Repertoires were generated with immunoSEQ multiplex PCR, while TCRdb's copy carries only in-frame clones and drops some. The data show 200,000 to 250,000 clones, approximately 80% seen once. The specimen sequenced was PBMCs or T cells enriched from blood (not recorded which). The source of these receptors is a man in his sixties who had recovered from COVID-19.

This sequence joins TRBV6-2 or TRBV6-3 and TRBJ2-7; 10 bases agree with TRBD2. V trimming: 2 bases; J trimming: 0 bases; junction bases outside the gene matches: 7. CDR1 is MNHEY and CDR2 is SVGEGT in the germline V gene. The CDR3 length is 17 residues. CDR3 loop: CASSYGLAGVSSYEQYF. The CDR3 nucleotides read TGTGCCAGCAGTTACGGGCTAGCGGGGGTGAGCTCCTACGAGCAGTACTTC.

The chain uses TRBV11-3 and TRBJ2-2, with D unclear. V was cut by 5 bases and J by 6 bases, with 16 bases left in between. The CDR3 spans 15 residues. Per the germline V gene, CDR1 is SGHNT and CDR2 is YENEEA. The CDR3 sequence is CASSPNPLEAGELFF. Written as DNA, the CDR3 is TGTGCCAGCAGCCCGAATCCTCTTGAGGCCGGGGAGCTGTTTTTT.

CDR3 in DNA: TGTGCCAGTAGGAACAGGGCGAACACCGGGGAGCTGTTTTTT. This gives the protein CASRNRANTGELFF. The chain is built from TRBV19 and TRBJ2-2; D perhaps matches TRBD1 (6 bases). Germline V gene lookup returns CDR1 LNHDA and CDR2 SQIVND (reference sequence). The CDR3 totals 14 residues. The germline V and J ends were trimmed by 6 bases and 0 bases, with 8 bases remaining between them.

The rearrangement joins TRBV3-1 (or the pseudogene TRBV3-2) to TRBJ2-5; 7 positions match TRBD1. Trimming at V came to 4 bases and at J to 7 bases, leaving 9 bases not matched to a gene. The CDR3 is made up of 14 amino acids. Germline V gene data show CDR1 as LGHDT and CDR2 as YNNKEL (reference sequence). The CDR3 DNA sequence: TGTGCCAGCAGCCGAGGGGGCAATGCCGGGACCCAGTACTTC. This encodes CASSRGGNAGTQYF.

V and J are TRBV27 and TRBJ1-3; a weak D match, TRBD1 (6 bases). Deletions cut 6 bases from V and 2 bases from J, with 14 bases between. From germline, CDR1 is MNHEY and CDR2 SMNVEV (reference sequence). The CDR3 has 15 amino acids. The CDR3 DNA is TGTGCCAGCAGAGCAGACAGGAGACCTGGAAACACCATATATTTT. Translation: CASRADRRPGNTIYF.

This chain joins TRBV24-1 and TRBJ2-2; 7 bases match TRBD1. The CDR3 loop spans 16 amino acids. With 1 base clipped from V and 1 base from J, the junction kept 2 bases outside the gene matches. Looked up from germline, CDR1 is KGHDR and CDR2 is SFDVKD. CDR3 in DNA: TGTGCCACCAGTGATTTACGACAGGGGAACACCGGGGAGCTGTTTTTT. This encodes CATSDLRQGNTGELFF.

The chain is built from TRBV5-1 and TRBJ2-3; D not resolved. The V gene lost 0 bases and the J gene lost 6 bases, with 11 bases spanning the gap. This CDR3 has 14 amino acids. Germline lookup yields CDR1 SGHRS and CDR2 YFSETQ. The CDR3 loop is CASSLGHREDTQYF. In nucleotides, the CDR3 is TGCGCCAGCAGCTTGGGCCACCGCGAGGATACGCAGTATTTT.

The chain employs TRBV7-9 and TRBJ2-1, with 9 bases lining up with TRBD1. The germline CDR1 and CDR2 sequences are SEHNR and FQNEAQ (reference sequence). This CDR3 has 15 residues. With V trimmed by 5 bases and J by 7 bases, 9 bases remained unmatched. The CDR3 sequence is CASSNRGLGSNEQFF. The CDR3 bases are TGTGCCAGCAGCAACAGGGGGCTGGGGTCTAATGAGCAGTTCTTC.

A single count supports this clone. The chain carries TRBV18 and TRBJ2-2; TRBD1 agrees at 11 bases. The CDR3 spans 15 residues. The J segment lost 6 bases and the V segment lost 7 bases, leaving 7 bases of the junction unmatched. The V gene's germline CDR1 is KGHSH and CDR2 LQKENI. The CDR3 here is CASFLDRGRAGELFF. The CDR3 DNA is TGTGCCAGCTTCCTGGACAGGGGGCGCGCCGGGGAGCTGTTTTTT.

This clone came up once. The J gene is TRBJ1-5, the V gene TRBV10-3; D gene unclear. The CDR3 totals 12 residues. Trimming removed 6 bases from V and 3 bases from J, with 6 bases in between. CDR1 and CDR2 (germline): ENHRY, SYGVKD. CDR3 sequence: CAISRDNQPQHF. Written as DNA, the CDR3 is TGTGCCATCAGCCGGGACAATCAGCCCCAGCATTTT.

The chain's CDR3 is CASSYRDRYGYTF. Written as DNA, the CDR3 is TGTGCCAGCAGTTACCGGGACAGATATGGCTACACCTTC. The gene calls are TRBV6-2 or TRBV6-3 and TRBJ1-2; TRBD1 matches at 7 bases. The germline CDR1 and CDR2 sequences are MNHEY and SVGEGT. The CDR3 sequence is 13 residues long. V lost 2 bases, J lost 5 bases, and 2 bases stayed unmatched.

This clone is a singleton in its sample. The chain combines TRBV30 with TRBJ1-6; 7 bases align to TRBD1. There are 14 residues in the CDR3. The V and J ends lost 1 base and 7 bases, in that order; junction bases with no gene match: 4. Germline V lookup: CDR1 GTSNPN, CDR2 SVGIG (reference sequence). The CDR3 DNA sequence: TGTGCCTGGAGTGAGGGGGCTGAGAATTCACCCCTCCACTTT. Translated, it gives CAWSEGAENSPLHF.

The rearrangement links TRBV24-1 to TRBJ2-7; weak D call: TRBD2 (6 bases). V lost 9 bases, J lost 4 bases, and 15 bases lay in between. The CDR3 is made up of 13 amino acids. Germline V CDR1 and CDR2: KGHDR, SFDVKD. Here the CDR3 DNA reads TGTGCCACCCCTCTCTCAGGGAGGTACGAGCAGTACTTC. This gives the protein CATPLSGRYEQYF.

The chain combines TRBV2 with TRBJ1-5, with D tentatively TRBD1 (6 bases). Germline V lookup: CDR1 SNHLY, CDR2 FYNNEI. V was shortened by 6 bases and J by 5 bases, with 17 bases between the two germline ends. The CDR3 is 15 amino acids. The CDR3 region is CASSSPPGVDQPQHF. As DNA, the CDR3 is TGTGCCAGCAGCTCTCCCCCAGGGGTTGATCAGCCCCAGCATTTT.

The chain couples TRBV29-1 to TRBJ2-7, with a possible D match to TRBD1 (6 bases). Trimming stripped 6 bases from V and 5 bases from J, with 14 bases between. This CDR3 has 12 residues. Per the germline V gene, CDR1 is SQVTM and CDR2 is ANQGSEA. The CDR3 DNA is TGCAGCGTAGTACTTTACAGGGACGAGCAGTACTTC. Amino acid sequence: CSVVLYRDEQYF.

The chain has TRBV10-3 and TRBJ2-1, with D perhaps TRBD2 (7 bases). CDR3 length: 15 amino acids. V was trimmed by 0 bases and J by 3 bases, leaving 9 bases between them. Germline V CDR1 and CDR2: ENHRY, SYGVKD. The DNA of the CDR3 is TGTGCCATCAGTGAGTCAGGGGGGGTCTACAATGAGCAGTTCTTC. Its protein product is CAISESGGVYNEQFF.

This rearrangement joins TRBV7-9 to TRBJ2-5; 7 positions match TRBD2. The ends lost 9 bases at V and 1 base at J; junction bases unmatched: 8. CDR1 SEHNR and CDR2 FQNEAQ come from the germline V gene (reference sequence). This CDR3 has 14 amino acids. The CDR3: CASLIAGRQETQYF. The DNA for the CDR3 is TGTGCCAGTTTAATAGCGGGCCGCCAAGAGACCCAGTACTTC.

The rearrangement joins TRBV6-2 or TRBV6-3 to TRBJ1-5; perhaps TRBD1 as D (5 bases). The CDR3 totals 19 residues. Germline CDR1 is MNHEY and CDR2 is SVGEGT. The V end was cut by 6 bases, the J end by 0 bases, with 24 bases between. Here the CDR3 DNA reads TGTGCCAGCAGCCCACCGGACACAGCACGGATAGATAGCAATCAGCCCCAGCATTTT. It specifies CASSPPDTARIDSNQPQHF.

V and J are TRBV16 and TRBJ1-6, with no clear D. There are 14 residues in the CDR3. Germline CDR1 and CDR2: KGHSY and FQNENV. V was pared by 4 bases and J by 8 bases, with 12 bases between. The CDR3 loop is CASSPAAGHSPLHF. DNA for the CDR3: TGTGCCAGCAGCCCCGCAGCAGGCCATTCACCCCTCCACTTT.

V and J are TRBV19 and TRBJ2-5, with 10 bases identical to TRBD1. Germline V lookup: CDR1 LNHDA, CDR2 SQIVND (reference sequence). The CDR3 has 17 residues. V shed 3 bases and J 5 bases; nucleotides not matched to a gene: 12. CDR3: CASSMMSPTGGAETQYF. CDR3 nucleotide sequence: TGTGCCAGTAGTATGATGTCCCCGACAGGGGGCGCGGAGACCCAGTACTTC.

DNA of the CDR3: TGTGCCAGCAGCCGTAATGGCTACACCTTC. It is translated as CASSRNGYTF. The chain has TRBV6-6 and TRBJ1-2; D uncertain. Trimming cost V 6 bases and J 6 bases, with 5 bases left between them. CDR3 length equals 10 residues. Germline V gene sequence: CDR1 MNHNY, CDR2 SVGAGI (reference sequence).

The V gene is TRBV7-2, the J gene TRBJ2-3; 9 bases are a match to TRBD2. The germline V gene has CDR1 SGHTA and CDR2 FQGNSA. V gave up 0 bases and J gave up 6 bases; unmatched junction bases: 7. This CDR3 contains 16 residues. The CDR3 sequence is CASSLAVAGVGDTQYF. The CDR3 nucleotides read TGTGCCAGCAGCTTAGCGGTAGCGGGGGTAGGGGATACGCAGTATTTT.

Here the CDR3 DNA reads TGTGCCAGCAGCCCGGGGACTTTCTCCTACGAGCAGTACTTC. Protein sequence: CASSPGTFSYEQYF. The rearrangement uses TRBV9 and TRBJ2-7, with D possibly matching TRBD2 (6 bases). V lost 4 bases and J 0 bases, leaving 11 bases between the germline ends. The CDR3 sequence is 14 residues long. From germline, CDR1 is SGDLS and CDR2 YYNGEE.

This clone has a handful of counts. V and J are TRBV7-8 and TRBJ1-1, with D possibly being TRBD1 (5 bases). The germline CDR1 and CDR2 sequences are SGHVS and FQNEAQ. CDR3 size: 13 residues. The germline V and J ends were trimmed by 1 base and 4 bases, with 7 bases remaining between them. The CDR3 here is CASSLGGGTEAFF. In DNA form, the CDR3 reads TGTGCCAGCAGCTTAGGGGGCGGCACTGAAGCTTTCTTT.

The gene calls are TRBV13 and TRBJ2-7; 8 positions match TRBD2. Germline-derived CDR1 and CDR2 are PRHDT and FYEKMQ (reference sequence). This CDR3 is built from 15 residues. After removal of 0 bases from V and 6 bases from J, the junction contained 7 bases not matched to a gene. The CDR3 sequence: CASSLGSGGKSEQYF. The CDR3 DNA reads TGTGCCAGCAGCTTAGGCAGCGGGGGAAAGAGCGAGCAGTACTTC.

The CDR3 reads CASSNWQNYGYTF. CDR3 DNA sequence: TGTGCCAGCAGTAATTGGCAGAACTATGGCTACACCTTC. The chain employs TRBV6-5 and TRBJ1-2; no clear D. Per the germline V gene, CDR1 is MNHEY and CDR2 is SVGAGI. This CDR3 has 13 residues. V lost 5 bases to trimming and J lost 2 bases, with 9 bases between them.

The CDR3 bases are TGTGCCAGCAGCCCGGGGACAGGGTCGCCCTATGGCTACACCTTC. This gives the protein CASSPGTGSPYGYTF. The chain couples TRBV7-6 to TRBJ1-2; 9 bases fit TRBD1. CDR3 size: 15 residues. The ends lost 5 bases at V and 4 bases at J; junction bases unmatched: 8. Germline CDR1 and CDR2: SGHVS and FNYEAQ.

V usage is TRBV19 and J usage is TRBJ2-3, with 9 positions matching TRBD2. The length of the CDR3 is 15 residues. Per the germline V gene, CDR1 is LNHDA and CDR2 is SQIVND (reference sequence). V gave up 6 bases and J gave up 2 bases; unmatched junction bases: 6. The CDR3 here is CASSLSGGNTDTQYF. The CDR3 bases are TGTGCCAGTAGCCTAAGCGGGGGGAACACAGATACGCAGTATTTT.

This clone was seen a single time. V is TRBV6-5 and J is TRBJ2-7; 10 bases are a match to TRBD1. With V trimmed by 5 bases and J by 7 bases, 11 bases remained unmatched. CDR3 length equals 15 residues. Germline V gene sequence: CDR1 MNHEY, CDR2 SVGAGI. CDR3 coding DNA: TGTGCCAGCAGTCCCCGTGGTGGGACAGGGGTTGAGCAGTACTTC. This codes for CASSPRGGTGVEQYF.

V gene TRBV7-8 combines with J gene TRBJ1-2, with D possibly being TRBD1 (5 bases). Germline-derived CDR1 and CDR2 are SGHVS and FQNEAQ. Trimming left V 5 bases short and J 8 bases short, with 18 bases between. This CDR3 contains 14 residues. Here the CDR3 reads CASSHYDSLQGYTF. The CDR3 nucleotides are TGTGCCAGCAGCCATTACGACAGCCTCCAAGGCTACACCTTC.

This chain's CDR3 is CASSPLPTGSYGYTF. In nucleotides, the CDR3 is TGTGCCAGCAGTCCACTACCTACAGGGTCCTATGGCTACACCTTC. The chain employs TRBV27 and TRBJ1-2, with D possibly being TRBD1 (6 bases). CDR1 and CDR2 from the germline V gene are MNHEY and SMNVEV (reference sequence). Between the trimmed V and J ends, which lost 5 bases and 4 bases, there was a span of 17 bases. This CDR3 contains 15 residues.

V gene TRBV7-9 combines with J gene TRBJ1-4; 10 nucleotides align to TRBD1. Germline values: CDR1 SEHNR, CDR2 FQNEAQ (reference sequence). V dropped 0 bases and J dropped 1; count of bases not matched to a gene: 2. The CDR3 is made up of 17 amino acids. This CDR3 reads CASSLATGGGTNEKLFF. The CDR3 coding sequence is TGTGCCAGCAGCTTAGCGACAGGGGGCGGAACTAATGAAAAACTGTTTTTT.